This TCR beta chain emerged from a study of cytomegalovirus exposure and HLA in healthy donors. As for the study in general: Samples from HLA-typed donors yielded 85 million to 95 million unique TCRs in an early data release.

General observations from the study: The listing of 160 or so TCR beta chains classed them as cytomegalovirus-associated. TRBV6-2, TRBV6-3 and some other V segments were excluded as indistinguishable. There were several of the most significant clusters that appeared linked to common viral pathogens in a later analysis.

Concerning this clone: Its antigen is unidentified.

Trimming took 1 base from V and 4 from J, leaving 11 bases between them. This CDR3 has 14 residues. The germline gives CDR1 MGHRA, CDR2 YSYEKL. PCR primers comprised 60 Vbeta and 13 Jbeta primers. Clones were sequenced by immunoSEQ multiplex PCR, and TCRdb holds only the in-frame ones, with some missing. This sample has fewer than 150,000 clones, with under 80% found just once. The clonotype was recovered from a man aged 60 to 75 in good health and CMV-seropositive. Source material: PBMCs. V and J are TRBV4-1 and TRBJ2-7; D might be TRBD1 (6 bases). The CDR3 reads CASSQVLGQYEQYF. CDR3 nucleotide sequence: TGCGCCAGCAGCCAAGTCCTAGGACAGTACGAGCAGTACTTC.